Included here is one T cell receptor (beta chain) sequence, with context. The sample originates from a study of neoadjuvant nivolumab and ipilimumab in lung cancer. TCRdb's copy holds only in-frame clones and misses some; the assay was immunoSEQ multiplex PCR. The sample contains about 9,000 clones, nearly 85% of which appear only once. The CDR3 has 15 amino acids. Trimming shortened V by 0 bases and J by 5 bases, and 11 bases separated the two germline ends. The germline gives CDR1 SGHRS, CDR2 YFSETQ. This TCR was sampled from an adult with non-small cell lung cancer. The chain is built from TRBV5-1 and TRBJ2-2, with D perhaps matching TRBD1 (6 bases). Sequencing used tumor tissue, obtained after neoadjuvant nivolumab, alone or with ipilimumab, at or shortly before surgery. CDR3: CASSLAEGGTGELFF. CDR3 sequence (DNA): TGCGCCAGCAGCTTGGCCGAAGGGGGAACCGGGGAGCTGTTTTTT.